Included here is one TCR beta chain sequence, with context. This clonotype was observed a few times. Its binding antigen is unknown. Within one base of it there is no much larger clone, and no base qualities were kept. Sequencing instrument: Illumina HiSeq 2500. TCR beta libraries were prepared by quantitative 5'-RACE with molecular barcodes. Under the source paper's analysis protocol: A new computational method, built on a probabilistic model of VDJ rearrangement, was used to identify disease-linked TCR variants. The public reads were run again by TCRdb, first through fastp at Q25 and then through MiXCR, and only productive beta chains were kept. When rows share a CDR3 protein, they turn into one entry using the most common DNA and genes. The authors' filters were not applied to this entry. The sample table shows about 240,000 distinct CDR3 sequences, and around 7.8% are seen once. Almost 7% of the sample lies in the top ten.

The data belong to a study of CD8 T cells in ankylosing spondylitis (dated 2017 in TCRdb). Some background on the complete study: The study set out to find disease-linked TCR variants by profiling T cell receptor beta repertoires in ankylosing spondylitis patients and healthy donors. The full study cohort comprised 25 ankylosing spondylitis patients and over 95 healthy donors. Peripheral blood was sampled, and synovial fluid was additionally collected from ankylosing spondylitis patients.

Study-level results and caveats: Significant enrichment of the disease-linked clones was reported in matched synovial fluid samples from ankylosing spondylitis patients. Blood from ankylosing spondylitis patients appeared to be characterized by a TCR beta motif made up of under ten highly homologous amino acid variants. The disease-linked clones had a CD8+ phenotype and were found at relatively low frequencies in peripheral blood. Some motif variants had previously been reported in the synovial fluid and blood of reactive arthritis patients, which suggests shared mechanisms of disease initiation.

Germline trimming: 1 base from V, 1 base from J; junction bases outside gene matches: 11. According to the germline V gene, CDR1 reads SGHAT and CDR2 reads FQNNGV. The CDR3, cysteine through phenylalanine, is 18 amino acids long. The kept DNA is CDR3 alone, 54 bases in frame from the first base. The specimen sequenced was blood, either unsorted or a sorted T cell fraction (not recorded which). The receptor was isolated from a male donor with ankylosing spondylitis or in good health (not recorded which). This chain is built from TRBV11-2 and TRBJ2-7, with 9 central nucleotides matching TRBD2. CDR3 reads: CASSLGAPSGVSSYEQYF. DNA sequence: TGTGCCAGCAGCTTAGGGGCCCCTAGCGGGGTATCTTCCTACGAGCAGTACTTC.